The table lists the clone carrying this T cell receptor (beta chain) with a count of one. What it binds is unknown. The data were taken from a study of T-cell memory formation after mild COVID-19. The study's findings and limits: Contracting CD8+ clones were enriched in EMRA, CD4+ mainly in CM and EM. Clones shrinking between day 15 and 85 showed a balanced CD4/CD8 split, and those that grew later tilted toward CD4+. Some SARS-CoV-2-responding clones were already detected in memory before infection.

UMIs and sample barcodes were carried by the TCR alpha and TCR beta cDNA libraries that 5'RACE produced using constant-segment primers. MiXCR, applied by TCRdb to the 5' RACE reads, yields one record per CDR3 protein. Among approximately 290,000 distinct CDR3 sequences listed, roughly a fifth were seen once. There are 15 residues in the CDR3. The germline V gene has CDR1 MNHNY and CDR2 SVGAGI (reference sequence). Trimming took off 4 bases at V and 0 bases at J, with 7 bases between the two ends. Source material: PBMCs or a T cell subset sorted from them (not recorded which). The receptor was isolated from a man between 18 and 35 years old who had mild COVID-19 (a few samples of this study predate the infection). Cell type and time point are not known. The V call is TRBV6-6, the J call TRBJ2-6; the D is unclear. CDR3 bases: TGTGCCAGCAGTTCATCCTCCTCTGGGGCCAACGTCCTGACTTTC. Translating gives CASSSSSSGANVLTF.